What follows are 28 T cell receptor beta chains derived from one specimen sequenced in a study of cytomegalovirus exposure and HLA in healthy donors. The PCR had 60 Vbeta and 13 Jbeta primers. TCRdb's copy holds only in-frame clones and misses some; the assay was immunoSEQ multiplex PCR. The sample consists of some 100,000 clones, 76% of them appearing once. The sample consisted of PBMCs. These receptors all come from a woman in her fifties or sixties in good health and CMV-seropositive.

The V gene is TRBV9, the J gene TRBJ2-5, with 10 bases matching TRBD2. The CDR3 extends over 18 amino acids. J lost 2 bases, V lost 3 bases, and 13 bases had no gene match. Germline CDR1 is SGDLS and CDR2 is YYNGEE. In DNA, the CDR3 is TGTGCCAGCAGCGCAAGCGGGAGGGCCATTTTGGGTCAAGAGACCCAGTACTTC. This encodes CASSASGRAILGQETQYF.

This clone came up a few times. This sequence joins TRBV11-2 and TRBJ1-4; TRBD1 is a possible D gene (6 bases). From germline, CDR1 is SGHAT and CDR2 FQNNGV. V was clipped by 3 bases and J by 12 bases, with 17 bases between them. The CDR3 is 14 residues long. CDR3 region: CASSFGTRVFELFF. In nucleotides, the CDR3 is TGTGCCAGCAGCTTCGGGACACGTGTTTTTGAACTGTTTTTT.

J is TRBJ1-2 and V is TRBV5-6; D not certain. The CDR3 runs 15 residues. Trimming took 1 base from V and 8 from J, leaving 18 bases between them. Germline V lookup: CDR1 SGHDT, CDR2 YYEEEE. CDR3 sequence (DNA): TGTGCCAGCAGCTTGATAGTAGATACGGCTAGAGGCTACACCTTC. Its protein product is CASSLIVDTARGYTF.

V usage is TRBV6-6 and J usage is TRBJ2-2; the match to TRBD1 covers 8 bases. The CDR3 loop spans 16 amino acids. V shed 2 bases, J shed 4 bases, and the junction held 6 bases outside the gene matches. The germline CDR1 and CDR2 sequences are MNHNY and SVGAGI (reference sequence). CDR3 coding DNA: TGTGCCAGCAGTTACCCTGACAGGGGAAGCACCGGGGAGCTGTTTTTT. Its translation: CASSYPDRGSTGELFF.

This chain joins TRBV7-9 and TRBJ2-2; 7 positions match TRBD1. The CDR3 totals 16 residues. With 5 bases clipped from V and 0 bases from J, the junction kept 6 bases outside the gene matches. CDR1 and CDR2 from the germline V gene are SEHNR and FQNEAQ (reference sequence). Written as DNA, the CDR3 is TGTGCCAGCAGCATGAACAGGGGAGCGAACACCGGGGAGCTGTTTTTT. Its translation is CASSMNRGANTGELFF.

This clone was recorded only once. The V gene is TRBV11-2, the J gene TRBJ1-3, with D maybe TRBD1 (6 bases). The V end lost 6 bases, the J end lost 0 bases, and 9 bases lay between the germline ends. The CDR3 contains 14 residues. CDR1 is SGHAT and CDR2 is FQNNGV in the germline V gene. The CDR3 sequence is CASRGQSSGNTIYF. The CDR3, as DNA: TGTGCCAGCAGAGGACAGTCCTCTGGAAACACCATATATTTT.

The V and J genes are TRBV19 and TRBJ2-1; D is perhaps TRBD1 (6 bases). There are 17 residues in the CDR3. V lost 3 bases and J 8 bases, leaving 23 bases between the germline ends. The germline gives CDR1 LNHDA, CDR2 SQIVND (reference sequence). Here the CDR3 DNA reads TGTGCCAGTAGTATCCAAGGGGGACATACCGAGGAGGATGAGCAGTTCTTC. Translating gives CASSIQGGHTEEDEQFF.

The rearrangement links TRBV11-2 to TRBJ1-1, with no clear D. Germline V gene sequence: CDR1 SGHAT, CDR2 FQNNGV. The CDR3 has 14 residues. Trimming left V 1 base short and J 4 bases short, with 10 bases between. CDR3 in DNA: TGTGCCAGCAGCTTAGTCCAAGGAGGCACTGAAGCTTTCTTT. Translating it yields CASSLVQGGTEAFF.

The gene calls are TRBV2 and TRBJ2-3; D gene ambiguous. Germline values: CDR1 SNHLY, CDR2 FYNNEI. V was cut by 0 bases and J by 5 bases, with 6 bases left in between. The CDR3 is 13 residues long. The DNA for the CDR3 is TGTGCCAGCAGTGAAGCGCGAGGAGATACGCAGTATTTT. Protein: CASSEARGDTQYF.

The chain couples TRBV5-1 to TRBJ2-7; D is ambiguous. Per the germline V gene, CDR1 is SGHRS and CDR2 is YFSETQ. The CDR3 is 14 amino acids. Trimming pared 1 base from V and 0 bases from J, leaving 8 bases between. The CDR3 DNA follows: TGCGCCAGCAGCTTGACACAGTTCTCCTACGAGCAGTACTTC. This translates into CASSLTQFSYEQYF.

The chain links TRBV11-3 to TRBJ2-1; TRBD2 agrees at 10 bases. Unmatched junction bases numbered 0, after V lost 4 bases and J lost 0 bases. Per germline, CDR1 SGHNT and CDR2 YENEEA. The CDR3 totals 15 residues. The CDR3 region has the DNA TGTGCCAGCAGCTCTAGCGGGAGCTCCTACAATGAGCAGTTCTTC. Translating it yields CASSSSGSSYNEQFF. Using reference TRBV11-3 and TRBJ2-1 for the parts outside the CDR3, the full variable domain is EAGVVQSPRYKIIEKKQPVAFWCNPISGHNTLYWYLQNLGQGPELLIRYENEEAVDDSQLPKDRFSAERLKGVDSTLKIQPAELGDSAVYLCASSSSGSSYNEQFFGPGTRLTVL.

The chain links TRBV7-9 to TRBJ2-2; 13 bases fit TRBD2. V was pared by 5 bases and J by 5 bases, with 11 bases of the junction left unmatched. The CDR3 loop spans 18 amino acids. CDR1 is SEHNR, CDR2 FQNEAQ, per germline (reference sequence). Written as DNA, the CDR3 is TGTGCCAGCAGCCCGCGGAGACTAGCGGGAGGAAGGACCGGGGAGCTGTTTTTT. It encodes CASSPRRLAGGRTGELFF. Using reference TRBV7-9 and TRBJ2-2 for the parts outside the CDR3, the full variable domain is DTGVSQNPRHKITKRGQNVTFRCDPISEHNRLYWYRQTLGQGPEFLTYFQNEAQLEKSRLLSDRFSAERPKGSFSTLEIQRTEQGDSAMYLCASSPRRLAGGRTGELFFGEGSRLTVL.

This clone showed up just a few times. CDR3 nucleotide sequence: TGTGCCTGGAGCGGACAGTGGACTAGTGACTACACCTTC. As protein: CAWSGQWTSDYTF. V usage is TRBV30 and J usage is TRBJ1-2, with D tentatively TRBD1 (6 bases). V lost 3 bases and J lost 10, with 18 bases in between. Germline CDR1 reads GTSNPN; CDR2 reads SVGIG (reference sequence). The CDR3 runs 13 residues.

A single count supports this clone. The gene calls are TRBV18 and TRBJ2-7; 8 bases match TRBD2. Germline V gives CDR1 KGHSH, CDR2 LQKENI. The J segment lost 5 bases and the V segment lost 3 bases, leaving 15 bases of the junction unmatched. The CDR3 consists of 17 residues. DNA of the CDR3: TGTGCCAGCTCACCCAACCAAGGAGCGGGGGTTCTAAACGAGCAGTACTTC. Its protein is CASSPNQGAGVLNEQYF.

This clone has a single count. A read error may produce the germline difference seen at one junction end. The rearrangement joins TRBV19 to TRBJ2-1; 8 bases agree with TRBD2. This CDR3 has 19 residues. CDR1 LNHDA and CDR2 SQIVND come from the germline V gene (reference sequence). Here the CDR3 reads CASSIPPDVSGRGYSEQFF. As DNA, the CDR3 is TGTGCCAGTAGTATCCCCCCCGACGTCAGCGGGAGAGGGTACAGTGAGCAGTTCTTC.

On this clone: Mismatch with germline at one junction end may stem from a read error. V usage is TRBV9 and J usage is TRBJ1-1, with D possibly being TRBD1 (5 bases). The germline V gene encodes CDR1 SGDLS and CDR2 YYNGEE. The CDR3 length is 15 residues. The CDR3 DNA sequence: TGTGCCAGCAGCGAGAGTGCCGGCGGGGGACTTGGGGATGTCTTT. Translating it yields CASSESAGGGLGDVF.

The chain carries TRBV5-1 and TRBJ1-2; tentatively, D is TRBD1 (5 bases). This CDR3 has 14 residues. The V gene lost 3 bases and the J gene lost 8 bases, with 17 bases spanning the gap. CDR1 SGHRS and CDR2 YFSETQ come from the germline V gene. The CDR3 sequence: CASSYQPQGGGYTF. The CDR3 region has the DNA TGCGCCAGCAGCTACCAGCCCCAGGGAGGAGGCTACACCTTC.

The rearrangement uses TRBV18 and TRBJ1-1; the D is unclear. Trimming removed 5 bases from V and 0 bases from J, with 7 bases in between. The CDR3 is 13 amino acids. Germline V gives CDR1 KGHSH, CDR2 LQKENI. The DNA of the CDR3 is TGTGCCAGCTCATCGACTGTGAACACTGAAGCTTTCTTT. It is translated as CASSSTVNTEAFF.

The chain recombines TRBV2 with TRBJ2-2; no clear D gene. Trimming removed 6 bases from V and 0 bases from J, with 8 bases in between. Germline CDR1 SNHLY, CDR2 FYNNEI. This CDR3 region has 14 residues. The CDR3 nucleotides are TGTGCCAGCAGGGGCCAGACGAACACCGGGGAGCTGTTTTTT. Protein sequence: CASRGQTNTGELFF.

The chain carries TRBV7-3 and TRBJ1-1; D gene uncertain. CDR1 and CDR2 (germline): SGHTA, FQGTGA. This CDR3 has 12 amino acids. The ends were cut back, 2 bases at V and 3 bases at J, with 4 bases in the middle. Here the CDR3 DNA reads TGTGCCAGCAGCTTACCGGACACTGAAGCTTTCTTT. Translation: CASSLPDTEAFF.

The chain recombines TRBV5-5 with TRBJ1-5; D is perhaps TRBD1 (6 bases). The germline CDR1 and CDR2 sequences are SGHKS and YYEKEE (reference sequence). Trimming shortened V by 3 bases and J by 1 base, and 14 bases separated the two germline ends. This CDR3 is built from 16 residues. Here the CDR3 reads CASSSKGGGSNQPQHF. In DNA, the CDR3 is TGTGCCAGCAGCTCGAAGGGGGGGGGAAGCAATCAGCCCCAGCATTTT.

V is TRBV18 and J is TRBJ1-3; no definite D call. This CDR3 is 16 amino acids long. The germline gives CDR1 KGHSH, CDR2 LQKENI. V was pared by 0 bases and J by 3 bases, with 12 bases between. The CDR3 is CASSPPGRGGGNTIYF. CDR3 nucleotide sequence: TGTGCCAGCTCACCACCGGGCCGGGGTGGTGGAAACACCATATATTTT.

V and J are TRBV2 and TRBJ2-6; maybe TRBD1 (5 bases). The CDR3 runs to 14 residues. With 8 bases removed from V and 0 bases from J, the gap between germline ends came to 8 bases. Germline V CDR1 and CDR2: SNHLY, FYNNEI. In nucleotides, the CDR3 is TGTGCCAGCCCCAGGGACTCTGGGGCCAACGTCCTGACTTTC. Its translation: CASPRDSGANVLTF. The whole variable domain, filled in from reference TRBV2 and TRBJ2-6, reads EPEVTQTPSHQVTQMGQEVILRCVPISNHLYFYWYRQILGQKVEFLVSFYNNEISEKSEIFDDQFSVERPDGSNFTLKIRSTKLEDSAMYFCASPRDSGANVLTFGAGSRLTVL.

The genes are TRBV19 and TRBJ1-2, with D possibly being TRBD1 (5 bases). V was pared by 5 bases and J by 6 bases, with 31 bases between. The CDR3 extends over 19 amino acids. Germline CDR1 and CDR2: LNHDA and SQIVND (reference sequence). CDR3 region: CASSALPDSLSLVLDGYTF. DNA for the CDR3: TGTGCCAGTAGTGCCCTCCCCGACAGCCTGAGCCTGGTGCTGGATGGCTACACCTTC. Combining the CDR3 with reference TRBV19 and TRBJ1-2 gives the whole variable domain DGGITQSPKYLFRKEGQNVTLSCEQNLNHDAMYWYRQDPGQGLRLIYYSQIVNDFQKGDIAEGYSVSREKKESFPLTVTSAQKNPTAFYLCASSALPDSLSLVLDGYTFGSGTRLTVV.

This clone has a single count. In nucleotides, the CDR3 is TGCGCCAGCAGTCGAGGGACATTAGGAATAGAGGGAGCTTTCTTT. Translated, it gives CASSRGTLGIEGAFF. The V gene is TRBV10-1, the J gene TRBJ1-1, with D maybe TRBD1 (6 bases). The CDR3 totals 15 residues. Germline CDR1 WNHNN, CDR2 SYGVQD (reference sequence). The V and J ends lost 5 bases and 10 bases respectively, with 23 bases between them.

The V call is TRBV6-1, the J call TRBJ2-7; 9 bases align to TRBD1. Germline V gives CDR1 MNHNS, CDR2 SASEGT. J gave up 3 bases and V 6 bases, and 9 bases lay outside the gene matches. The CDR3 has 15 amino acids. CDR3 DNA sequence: TGTGCCAGCAGAGAGAACCCGGGACAGGGCTACGAGCAGTACTTC. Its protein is CASRENPGQGYEQYF.

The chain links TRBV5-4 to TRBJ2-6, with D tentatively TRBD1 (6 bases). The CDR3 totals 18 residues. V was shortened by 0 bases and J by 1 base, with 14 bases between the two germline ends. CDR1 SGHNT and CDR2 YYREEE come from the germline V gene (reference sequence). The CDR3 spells CASSLEGQPSSGANVLTF. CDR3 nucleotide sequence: TGTGCCAGCAGCTTGGAGGGACAACCCTCTTCTGGGGCCAACGTCCTGACTTTC.

The chain's CDR3 is CASSPGTVQETQYF. The CDR3 DNA reads as TGTGCCAGCAGCCCTGGGACAGTTCAAGAGACCCAGTACTTC. This chain joins TRBV7-9 and TRBJ2-5, with 7 bases matching TRBD1. J gave up 2 bases and V 5 bases, and 5 bases lay outside the gene matches. The CDR3 spans 14 residues. Germline-derived CDR1 and CDR2 are SEHNR and FQNEAQ (reference sequence).